This TCR beta chain is drawn from a study of cytomegalovirus exposure and HLA in healthy donors. Notes on this clone: Its target is unknown.

Study results and caveats: Later on, an analysis tied 15,000 to 20,000 TCR beta sequences to HLA alleles at 0.05 false discovery rate. Most TCRs appeared rarely, but some public TCRs recurred in many donors.

Regarding donors, all were healthy bone marrow donors. The study ran its PCR with 60 Vbeta and 13 Jbeta primers. Measured with immunoSEQ multiplex PCR; TCRdb has only the in-frame clones, and not every one. The sample gives 150,000 to 200,000 clones, roughly 80% of which show up once; roughly 2% is in the top ten. Sequences were obtained from PBMCs. This TCR was recovered from a man aged 50-60 years in good health and CMV-seropositive.

This CDR3 reads CASGTSGGAEAFF. CDR3 DNA sequence: TGTGCTAGTGGGACGTCGGGGGGCGCAGAAGCTTTCTTT. V usage is TRBV12-5 and J usage is TRBJ1-1; tentatively, D is TRBD1 (6 bases). This CDR3 has 13 residues. Germline V gives CDR1 LGHNT, CDR2 FRNRAP. The ends were cut back, 6 bases at V and 8 bases at J, with 16 bases in the middle.